This TCR beta chain was documented in a study of T-cell memory formation after mild COVID-19. Deletions cut 6 bases from V and 1 base from J, with 10 bases between. Germline lookup yields CDR1 ENHRY and CDR2 SYGVKD. CDR3 length equals 15 residues. TCRdb recomputed calls from the 5' RACE reads with MiXCR, one row per CDR3 protein. The table includes around 390,000 distinct CDR3 sequences, about a sixth detected once. In this sample, this clonotype turned up many times. The chain joins TRBV10-3 to TRBJ2-6; possible D gene TRBD2, 7 bases. The sequenced material came from PBMCs or a T cell subset sorted from them (not recorded which). The source is a man aged 18 to 30 who had mild COVID-19 (a few samples of this study predate the infection). Cell type and time point are not known. The CDR3 sequence: CAISRGASGANVLTF. In DNA form, the CDR3 reads TGTGCCATCAGCCGGGGGGCTTCTGGGGCCAACGTCCTGACTTTC.